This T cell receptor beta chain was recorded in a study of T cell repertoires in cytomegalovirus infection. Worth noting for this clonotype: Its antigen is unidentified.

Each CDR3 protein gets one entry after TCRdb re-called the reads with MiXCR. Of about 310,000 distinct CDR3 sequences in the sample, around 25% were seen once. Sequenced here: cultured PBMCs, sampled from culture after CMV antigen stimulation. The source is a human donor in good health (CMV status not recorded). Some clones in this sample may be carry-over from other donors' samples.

CDR3 DNA sequence: TGTGCCAGCACCTCAGGGCCCCTGGGGACTGAAGCTTTCTTT. It is translated as CASTSGPLGTEAFF. This chain connects TRBV7-3 to TRBJ1-1; tentatively, D is TRBD1 (5 bases). Per the germline V gene, CDR1 is SGHTA and CDR2 is FQGTGA. The CDR3 is made up of 14 amino acids. V was pared by 7 bases and J by 5 bases, with 17 bases between. The variable domain in full, completed from reference TRBV7-3 and TRBJ1-1, reads GAGVSQTPSNKVTEKGKYVELRCDPISGHTALYWYRQSLGQGPEFLIYFQGTGAADDSGLPNDRFFAVRPEGSVSTLKIQRTERGDSAVYLCASTSGPLGTEAFFGQGTRLTVV.